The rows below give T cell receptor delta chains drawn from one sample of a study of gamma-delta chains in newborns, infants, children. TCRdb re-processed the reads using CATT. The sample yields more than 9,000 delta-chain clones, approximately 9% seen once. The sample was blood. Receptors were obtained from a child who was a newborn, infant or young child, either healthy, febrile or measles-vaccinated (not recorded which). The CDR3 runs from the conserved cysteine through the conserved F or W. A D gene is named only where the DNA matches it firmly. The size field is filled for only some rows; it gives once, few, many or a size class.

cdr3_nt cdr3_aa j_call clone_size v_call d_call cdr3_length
TGTGCCTGTGACACCTTGCTGGGGAACACCGAAATCACCGATAAACTCATCTTT CACDTLLGNTEITDKLIF TRDJ1 NA TRDV2 NA 18
TGTGCCTGTGGGGTCGGGGGATACGCCGATAAACTCATCTTT CACGVGGYADKLIF TRDJ1 few TRDV2 TRDD3 14
TGTGCCTGTGACACTCCGTACCGGGGTGGGATGTACACCGATAAACTCATCTTT CACDTPYRGGMYTDKLIF TRDJ1 few TRDV2 NA 18
TGTGCTCTTGGGGAACTGTGGGGGCGAACCGATAAACTCATCTTT CALGELWGRTDKLIF TRDJ1 NA TRDV1 NA 15
TGTGCTCTTGGGGAACTAAGAGAGAGGGGATACCAGTGCGATAAACTCATCTTT CALGELRERGYQCDKLIF TRDJ1 few TRDV1 TRDD3 18
TGTGCCTGTGACACCGTCGGCGCTCCCGCGGGGATACCGTACACCGATAAACTCATCTTT CACDTVGAPAGIPYTDKLIF TRDJ1 NA TRDV2 TRDD3 20
TGTGCCTGTGACACCGTTGGGGGTTTCTCCTGGGACACCCGACAGATGTTTTTC CACDTVGGFSWDTRQMFF TRDJ3 NA TRDV2 NA 18
TGTGCCTGTGACACCGTACTGGGGGATAACGGCTCCTGGGACACCCGACAGATGTTTTTC CACDTVLGDNGSWDTRQMFF TRDJ3 NA TRDV2 TRDD3 20
TGTGCCTGTGACCCTTTACTTGTTAACTCCTGGGACACCCGACAGATGTTTTTC CACDPLLVNSWDTRQMFF TRDJ3 NA TRDV2 NA 18
TGTGCCTGTGACACCGTTGGGGGATACCAGACCGATAAACTCATCTTT CACDTVGGYQTDKLIF TRDJ1 medium-sized TRDV2 TRDD3 16
TGTGCCTGTGACACCGGCCAGCTGGGGGATACGCGAGGAGCACAACTCTTCTTT CACDTGQLGDTRGAQLFF TRDJ2 few TRDV2 TRDD3 18
TGTGCCTGTGACACGGTACTGGGGGATTCTCGGTCTAACACCGATAAACTCATCTTT CACDTVLGDSRSNTDKLIF TRDJ1 few TRDV2 TRDD3 19
TGTGCCTGTGACTTACTGGGGTCGTCCGGGGACTGGGACACCCGACAGATGTTTTTC CACDLLGSSGDWDTRQMFF TRDJ3 NA TRDV2 TRDD3 19
TGTGCCTATGACACCGCGGGGGGCCACTCCTGGGACACCCGACAGATGTTTTTC CAYDTAGGHSWDTRQMFF TRDJ3 few TRDV2 NA 18
TGTGCCTGTGACACTGTACTGGGGGATACGCGCACCGATAAACTCATCTTT CACDTVLGDTRTDKLIF TRDJ1 few TRDV2 TRDD3 17
TGTGCCTGTGACAATCCTTGGGGGCAGAGCTCCTGGGACACCCGACAGATGTTTTTC CACDNPWGQSSWDTRQMFF TRDJ3 few TRDV2 NA 19
TGTGCCTGTGACAAGGTAGCCTACGGGGGATACACCAATAAACTCATCTTT CACDKVAYGGYTNKLIF TRDJ1 NA TRDV2 TRDD3 17
TGTGCCTGTGACTTCCTACTGGGGGATACGGTGACAGCACAACTCTTCTTT CACDFLLGDTVTAQLFF TRDJ2 few TRDV2 TRDD3 17
TGTGCCTGTGACAGACTAGGGGATCGGACCTGGGACACCCGACAGATGTTTTTC CACDRLGDRTWDTRQMFF TRDJ3 NA TRDV2 NA 18
TGTGCCTGTTTCCCAGTACTGGGGGAATCGTACACCGATAAACTCATCTTT CACFPVLGESYTDKLIF TRDJ1 medium-sized TRDV2 TRDD3 17
TGTGCCTGTGACACTGCAACTGGGGGATACCGGTCCTGGGACACCCGACAGATGTTTTTC CACDTATGGYRSWDTRQMFF TRDJ3 few TRDV2 TRDD3 20
TGTGCCTGTGATCCTCCGTCTGGGGGAGGCGCCTGGGACACCCGACAGATGTTTTTC CACDPPSGGGAWDTRQMFF TRDJ3 NA TRDV2 TRDD3 19
TGTGCCTGTGACACACTGTTCCAGACTCGGGGGGACCAGGACACCGATAAACTCATCTTT CACDTLFQTRGDQDTDKLIF TRDJ1 NA TRDV2 NA 20
TGTGCCTGTGACACCGGTCTGGGGGATACGGGTAAACTCATCTTT CACDTGLGDTGKLIF TRDJ1 NA TRDV2 TRDD3 15
TGTGCCTGCGACACCGTAGGATCTACTGGGGGATATTGGACCGATAAACTCATCTTT CACDTVGSTGGYWTDKLIF TRDJ1 few TRDV2 TRDD3 19
TGTGCCTGTGACAACCGGGTACTGGGGGCCCAAGCTTTGACAGCACAACTCTTCTTT CACDNRVLGAQALTAQLFF TRDJ2 few TRDV2 TRDD3 19
TGTGCTCTTGGGGAACCCTTCCGACTAGAGTACACCGATAAGCTCATCTTT CALGEPFRLEYTDKLIF TRDJ1 NA TRDV1 NA 17
TGTGCCTGTGACACCGTACTGGGGGATGACAGCTCCTGGGACACCCGACAGATGTTTTTC CACDTVLGDDSSWDTRQMFF TRDJ3 NA TRDV2 TRDD3 20
TGTGCCTGTGACACCGTCGAGGGGACTGGGGGGCACCCTTTGACAGCACAACTCTTCTTT CACDTVEGTGGHPLTAQLFF TRDJ2 few TRDV2 TRDD3 20
TGTGCCTGTGACAAACTGGGGGATACCGATAAACTCATCTTT CACDKLGDTDKLIF TRDJ1 medium-sized TRDV2 TRDD3 14
TGTGCCTGTGACACCGTTGGGGACCCCAGTGAAGGTAAACTCATCTTT CACDTVGDPSEGKLIF TRDJ1 medium-sized TRDV2 NA 16
TGTGCCTGTGACACCTTCTCTAACCTGGGGGATACTAGCTCCTGGGACACCCGACAGATGTTTTTC CACDTFSNLGDTSSWDTRQMFF TRDJ3 few TRDV2 TRDD3 22
TGTGCTCTTGGGGAACAAATGAGGTACACCGATAAACTCATCTTT CALGEQMRYTDKLIF TRDJ1 NA TRDV1 NA 15
TGTGCCTGTGACGGGATTACTGGGGGATTTTCGGCGTACACCGATAAACTCATCTTT CACDGITGGFSAYTDKLIF TRDJ1 NA TRDV2 TRDD3 19
TGTGCCTGTGACAGAGAGTGGGGGCCTCGGCCTTCCGATAAACTCATCTTT CACDREWGPRPSDKLIF TRDJ1 NA TRDV2 NA 17
TGTGCCTGTGACACCGGCGGAGCCAGCTCCTGGGACACCCGACAGATGTTTTTC CACDTGGASSWDTRQMFF TRDJ3 NA TRDV2 NA 18
TGTGCCTGTGACACGGCTGGGGACTACACCGATAAACTCATCTTT CACDTAGDYTDKLIF TRDJ1 NA TRDV2 NA 15
TGTGCCTGTGACGTACTGGGGGACAGCTCCTGGGACACCCGACAGATGTTTTTC CACDVLGDSSWDTRQMFF TRDJ3 medium-sized TRDV2 TRDD3 18
TGTGCCTGTGACACCGTCGGGGCGTACACCGATAAACTCATCTTT CACDTVGAYTDKLIF TRDJ1 medium-sized TRDV2 NA 15
TGTGCCTGTGACAGTACTGGGGGATACAGCTCCTGGGACACCCGACAGATGTTTTTC CACDSTGGYSSWDTRQMFF TRDJ3 medium-sized TRDV2 TRDD3 19
TGTGCCTGTGACCAGATTTCCTACGGACTGGGCAACGATAAACTCATCTTT CACDQISYGLGNDKLIF TRDJ1 NA TRDV2 NA 17
TGTGCAGCAATTGCTTCTGGGGATTACACCGATAAACTCATCTTT CAAIASGDYTDKLIF TRDJ1 NA TRAV29/DV5 NA 15
TGTGCCTGTGACCCGGTTCGGAGTACTGGGGGTCGACGCTACACCGATAAACTCATCTTT CACDPVRSTGGRRYTDKLIF TRDJ1 medium-sized TRDV2 TRDD3 20
TGTGCTCTTGGGGTCATCTCATTCCCCTGGGGGATTGATGATAAACTCATCTTT CALGVISFPWGIDDKLIF TRDJ1 NA TRDV1 TRDD3 18
TGTGCCTGTGACCTTACTGGGGGTCAAGCCTCCTGGGACACCCGACAGATGTTTTTC CACDLTGGQASWDTRQMFF TRDJ3 medium-sized TRDV2 TRDD3 19
TGTGCCTGTGACACCGTGGGGCCGTACACCGATAAACTCATCTTT CACDTVGPYTDKLIF TRDJ1 medium-sized TRDV2 NA 15
TGTGCTCTTGGGGAATCAGACCTACCGTGGGGGATAGGGGATAAACTCATCTTT CALGESDLPWGIGDKLIF TRDJ1 NA TRDV1 TRDD3 18
TGTGCCTGTGACACCTGGGGGTCACAAAGCTCCTGGGACACCCGACAGATGTTTTTC CACDTWGSQSSWDTRQMFF TRDJ3 few TRDV2 NA 19
TGTGCCTGTGACACCGTATCGGTGGGGATACCCGACACCGATAAACTCATCTTT CACDTVSVGIPDTDKLIF TRDJ1 medium-sized TRDV2 TRDD3 18
TGTGCCTGTGACAAGCTGGGGGATATGACCGATAAACTCATCTTT CACDKLGDMTDKLIF TRDJ1 medium-sized TRDV2 TRDD3 15
TGTGCCTGTGACGGTACTGGCAGCTCCTGGGACACCCGACAGATGTTTTTC CACDGTGSSWDTRQMFF TRDJ3 few TRDV2 NA 17
TGTGCCTGTGACACGTGGGGGATACGCACCGATAAACTCATCTTT CACDTWGIRTDKLIF TRDJ1 few TRDV2 TRDD3 15
TGTGCCTGTGACACCGGTTGGGGGACCTCCTGGGACACCCGACAGATGTTTTTC CACDTGWGTSWDTRQMFF TRDJ3 few TRDV2 TRDD3 18
TGTGCCTGTGACAATTTGGGGGATTCTGGTAACTGGGACACCCGACAGATGTTTTTC CACDNLGDSGNWDTRQMFF TRDJ3 few TRDV2 TRDD3 19